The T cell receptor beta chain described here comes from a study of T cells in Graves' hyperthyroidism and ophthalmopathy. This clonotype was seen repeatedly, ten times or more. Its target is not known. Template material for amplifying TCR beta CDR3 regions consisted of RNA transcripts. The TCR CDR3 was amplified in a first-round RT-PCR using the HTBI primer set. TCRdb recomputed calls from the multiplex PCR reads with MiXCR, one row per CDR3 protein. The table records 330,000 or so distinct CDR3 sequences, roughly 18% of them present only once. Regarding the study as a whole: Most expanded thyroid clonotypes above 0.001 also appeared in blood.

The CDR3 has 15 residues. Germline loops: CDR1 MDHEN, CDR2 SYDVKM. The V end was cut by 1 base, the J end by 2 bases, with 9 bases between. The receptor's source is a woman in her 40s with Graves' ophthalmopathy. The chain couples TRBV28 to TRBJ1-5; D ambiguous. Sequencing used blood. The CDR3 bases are TGTGCCAGCAGTTTATTGTTCGGAGGCAATCAGCCCCAGCATTTT. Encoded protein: CASSLLFGGNQPQHF.